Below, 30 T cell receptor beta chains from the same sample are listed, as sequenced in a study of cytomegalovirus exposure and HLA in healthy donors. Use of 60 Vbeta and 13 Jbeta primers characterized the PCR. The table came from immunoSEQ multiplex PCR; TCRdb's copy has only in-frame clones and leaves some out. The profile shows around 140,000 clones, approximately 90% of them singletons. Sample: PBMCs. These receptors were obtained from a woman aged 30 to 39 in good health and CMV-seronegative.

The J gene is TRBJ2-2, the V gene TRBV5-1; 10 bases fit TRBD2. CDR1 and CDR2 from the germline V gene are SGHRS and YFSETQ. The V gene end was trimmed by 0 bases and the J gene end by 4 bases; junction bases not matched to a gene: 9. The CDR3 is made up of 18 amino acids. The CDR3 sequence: CASSLVLSGRPGTGELFF. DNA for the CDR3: TGCGCCAGCAGCTTGGTACTTAGCGGGAGGCCGGGCACCGGGGAGCTGTTTTTT. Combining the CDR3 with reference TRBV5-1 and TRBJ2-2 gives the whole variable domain KAGVTQTPRYLIKTRGQQVTLSCSPISGHRSVSWYQQTPGQGLQFLFEYFSETQRNKGNFPGRFSGRQFSNSRSEMNVSTLELGDSALYLCASSLVLSGRPGTGELFFGEGSRLTVL.

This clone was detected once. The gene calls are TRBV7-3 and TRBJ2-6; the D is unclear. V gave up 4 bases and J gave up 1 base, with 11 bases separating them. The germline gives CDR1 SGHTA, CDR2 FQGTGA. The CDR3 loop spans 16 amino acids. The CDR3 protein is CASSSQTNSGANVLTF. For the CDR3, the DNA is TGTGCCAGCAGCTCCCAGACAAATTCTGGGGCCAACGTCCTGACTTTC.

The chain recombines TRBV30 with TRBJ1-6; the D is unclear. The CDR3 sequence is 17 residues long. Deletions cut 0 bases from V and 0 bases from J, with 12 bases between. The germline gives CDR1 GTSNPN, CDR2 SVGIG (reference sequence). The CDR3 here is CAWSVQTFISYNSPLHF. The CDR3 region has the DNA TGTGCCTGGAGTGTACAAACGTTCATCTCCTATAATTCACCCCTCCACTTT.

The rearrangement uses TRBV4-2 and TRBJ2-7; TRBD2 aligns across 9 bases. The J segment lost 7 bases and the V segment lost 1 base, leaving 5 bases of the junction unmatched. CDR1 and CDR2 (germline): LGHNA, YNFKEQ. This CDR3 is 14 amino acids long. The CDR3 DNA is TGTGCCAGCAGCCAAGGACTAGCGGAGGGGGAGCAGTACTTC. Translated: CASSQGLAEGEQYF.

This CDR3 reads CASSQHRGGTQYF. CDR3 sequence (DNA): TGTGCCAGCAGCCAACATCGGGGAGGGACCCAGTACTTC. V gene TRBV11-3 combines with J gene TRBJ2-5, with D possibly being TRBD2 (6 bases). Germline V CDR1 and CDR2: SGHNT, YENEEA. Trimming cost V 5 bases and J 7 bases, with 14 bases left between them. The CDR3 loop spans 13 amino acids.

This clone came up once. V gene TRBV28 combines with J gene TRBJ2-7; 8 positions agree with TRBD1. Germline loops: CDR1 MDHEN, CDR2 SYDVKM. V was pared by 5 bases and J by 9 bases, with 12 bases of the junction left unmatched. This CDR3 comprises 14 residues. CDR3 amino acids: CASSPRTGYARQYF. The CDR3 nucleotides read TGTGCCAGCAGTCCTCGGACAGGGTACGCGAGGCAGTACTTC.

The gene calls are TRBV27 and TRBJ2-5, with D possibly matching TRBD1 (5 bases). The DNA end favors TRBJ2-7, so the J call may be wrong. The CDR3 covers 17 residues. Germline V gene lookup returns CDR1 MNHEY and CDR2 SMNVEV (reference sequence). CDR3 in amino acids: CASSGRRDSRSSYEQYF. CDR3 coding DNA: TGTGCCAGCAGTGGAAGACGAGACAGTCGCAGCTCCTACGAGCAGTACTTC.

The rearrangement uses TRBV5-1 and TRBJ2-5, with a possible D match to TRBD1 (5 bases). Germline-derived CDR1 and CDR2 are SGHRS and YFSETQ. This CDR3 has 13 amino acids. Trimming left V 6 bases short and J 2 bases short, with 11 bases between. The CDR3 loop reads CASTRQPQETQYF. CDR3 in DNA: TGCGCCAGCACCAGACAGCCGCAAGAGACCCAGTACTTC.

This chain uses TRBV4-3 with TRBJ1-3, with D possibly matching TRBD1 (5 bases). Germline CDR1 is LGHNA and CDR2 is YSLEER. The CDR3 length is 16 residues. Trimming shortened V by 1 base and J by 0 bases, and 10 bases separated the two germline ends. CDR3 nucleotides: TGCGCCAGCAGCCAAGTTCAGGGCCCCTCTGGAAACACCATATATTTT. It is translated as CASSQVQGPSGNTIYF.

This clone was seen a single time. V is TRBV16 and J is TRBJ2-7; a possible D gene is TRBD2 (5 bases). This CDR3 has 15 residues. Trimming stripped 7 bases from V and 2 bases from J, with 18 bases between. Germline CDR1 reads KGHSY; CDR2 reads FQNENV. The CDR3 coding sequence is TGTGCCAGCACCACGTCGAGGGTTACTACCTACGAGCAGTACTTC. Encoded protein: CASTTSRVTTYEQYF.

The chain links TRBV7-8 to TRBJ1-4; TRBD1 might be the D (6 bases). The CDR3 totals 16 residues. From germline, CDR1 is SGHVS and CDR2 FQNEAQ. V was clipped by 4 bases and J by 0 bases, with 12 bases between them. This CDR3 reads CASSSYRVATNEKLFF. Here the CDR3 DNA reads TGTGCCAGCAGCTCATACAGGGTGGCAACTAATGAAAAACTGTTTTTT.

DNA for the CDR3: TGTGCCAGTAGTATAGGCAGCGGGGGGGAGCAGTTCTTC. Its translation: CASSIGSGGEQFF. The chain couples TRBV19 to TRBJ2-1, with TRBD2 matching 9 bases. With 1 base clipped from V and 10 bases from J, the junction kept 2 bases outside the gene matches. Germline CDR1 LNHDA, CDR2 SQIVND (reference sequence). The CDR3 length is 13 residues.

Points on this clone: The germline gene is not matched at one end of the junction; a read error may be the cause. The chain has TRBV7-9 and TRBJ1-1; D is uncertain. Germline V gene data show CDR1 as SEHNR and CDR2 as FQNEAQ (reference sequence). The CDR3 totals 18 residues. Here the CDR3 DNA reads TGTTCCAGCAGCTTAGACAACACACCAATACAGCTCCCCGCTGAAGCTTTCTTT. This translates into CSSSLDNTPIQLPAEAFF.

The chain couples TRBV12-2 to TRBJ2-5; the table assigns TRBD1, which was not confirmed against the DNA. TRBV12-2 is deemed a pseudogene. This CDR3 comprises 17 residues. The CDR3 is CASRLARTGGELRTQYF. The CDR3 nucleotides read TGTGCAAGTCGCTTAGCGAGGACAGGGGGAGAGCTCAGGACCCAGTACTTC.

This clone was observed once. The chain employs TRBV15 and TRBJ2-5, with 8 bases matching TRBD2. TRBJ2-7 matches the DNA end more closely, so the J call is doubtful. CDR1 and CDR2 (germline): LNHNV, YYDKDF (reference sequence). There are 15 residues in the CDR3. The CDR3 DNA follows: TGTGCCACCAGCAGTAGAAGCGGGAGTTCCTACGAGCAGTACTTC. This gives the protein CATSSRSGSSYEQYF.

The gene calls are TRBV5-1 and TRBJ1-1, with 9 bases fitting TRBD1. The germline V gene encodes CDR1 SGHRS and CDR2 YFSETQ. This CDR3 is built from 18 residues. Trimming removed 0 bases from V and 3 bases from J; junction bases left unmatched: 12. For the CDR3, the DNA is TGCGCCAGCAGCTTGGGGCGGGACAGGGCTGGTGTGGACACTGAAGCTTTCTTT. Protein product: CASSLGRDRAGVDTEAFF.

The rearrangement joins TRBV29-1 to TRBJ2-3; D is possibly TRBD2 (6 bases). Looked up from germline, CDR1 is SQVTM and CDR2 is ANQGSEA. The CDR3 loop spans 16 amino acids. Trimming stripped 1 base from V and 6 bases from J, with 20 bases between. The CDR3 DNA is TGCAGCGTTGAAGGCCCCTGGGGGATAGCGGTGGATACGCAGTATTTT. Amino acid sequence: CSVEGPWGIAVDTQYF.

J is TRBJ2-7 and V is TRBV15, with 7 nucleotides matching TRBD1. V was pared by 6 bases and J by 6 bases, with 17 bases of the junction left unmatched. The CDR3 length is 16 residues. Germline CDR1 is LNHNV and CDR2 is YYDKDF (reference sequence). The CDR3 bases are TGTGCCACCAGTCCTCTGGGGGCGACAGGGTTGCGCGAGCAGTACTTC. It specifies CATSPLGATGLREQYF. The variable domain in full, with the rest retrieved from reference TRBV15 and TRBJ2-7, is DAMVIQNPRYQVTQFGKPVTLSCSQTLNHNVMYWYQQKSSQAPKLLFHYYDKDFNNEADTPDNFQSRRPNTSFCFLDIRSPGLGDTAMYLCATSPLGATGLREQYFGPGTRLTVT.

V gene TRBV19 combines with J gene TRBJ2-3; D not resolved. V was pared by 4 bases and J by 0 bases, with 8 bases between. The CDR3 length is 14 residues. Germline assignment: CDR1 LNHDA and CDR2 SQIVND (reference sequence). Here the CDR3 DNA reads TGTGCCAGTAGTACTTACTCTAGCACAGATACGCAGTATTTT. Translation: CASSTYSSTDTQYF. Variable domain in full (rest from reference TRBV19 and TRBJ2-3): DGGITQSPKYLFRKEGQNVTLSCEQNLNHDAMYWYRQDPGQGLRLIYYSQIVNDFQKGDIAEGYSVSREKKESFPLTVTSAQKNPTAFYLCASSTYSSTDTQYFGPGTRLTVL.

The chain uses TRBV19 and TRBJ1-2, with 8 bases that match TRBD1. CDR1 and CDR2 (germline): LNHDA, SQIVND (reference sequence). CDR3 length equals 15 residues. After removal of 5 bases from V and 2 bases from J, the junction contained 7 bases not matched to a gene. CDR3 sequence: CASSVTRTGNYGYTF. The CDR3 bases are TGTGCCAGTAGTGTCACCAGGACAGGGAACTATGGCTACACCTTC.

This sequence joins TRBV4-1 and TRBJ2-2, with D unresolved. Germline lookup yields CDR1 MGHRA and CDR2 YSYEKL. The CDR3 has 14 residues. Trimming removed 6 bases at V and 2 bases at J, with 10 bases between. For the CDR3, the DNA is TGCGCCAGCAGGAGGCAGCCCAACACCGGGGAGCTGTTTTTT. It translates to CASRRQPNTGELFF.

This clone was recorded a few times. CDR3 amino acids: CAIRTGGTEAFF. The CDR3 nucleotides read TGTGCCATCAGGACAGGGGGCACTGAAGCTTTCTTT. The chain has TRBV6-1 and TRBJ1-1; 10 positions agree with TRBD1. The trim removed 10 bases at V and 4 bases at J, leaving 3 bases unmatched. CDR3 length: 12 residues. Germline V gene data show CDR1 as MNHNS and CDR2 as SASEGT.

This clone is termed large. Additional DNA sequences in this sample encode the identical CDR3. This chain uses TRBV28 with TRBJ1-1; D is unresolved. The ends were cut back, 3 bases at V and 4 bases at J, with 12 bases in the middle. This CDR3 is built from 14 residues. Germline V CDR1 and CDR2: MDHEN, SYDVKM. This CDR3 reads CASSLQRVGTEAFF. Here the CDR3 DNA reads TGTGCCAGCAGTTTGCAGCGGGTCGGCACTGAAGCTTTCTTT.

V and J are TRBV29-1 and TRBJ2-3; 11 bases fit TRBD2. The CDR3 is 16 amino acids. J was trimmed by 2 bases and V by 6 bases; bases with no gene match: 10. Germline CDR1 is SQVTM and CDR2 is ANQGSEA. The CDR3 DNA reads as TGCAGCGTGGAACGTCTAGCGGGGGGTCTCACAGATACGCAGTATTTT. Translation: CSVERLAGGLTDTQYF.

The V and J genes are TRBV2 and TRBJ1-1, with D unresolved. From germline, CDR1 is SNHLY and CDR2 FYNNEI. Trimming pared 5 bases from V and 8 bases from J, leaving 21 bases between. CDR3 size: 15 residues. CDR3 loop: CASSRPGSLNSEAFF. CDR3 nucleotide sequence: TGTGCCAGCAGTCGTCCCGGGAGCCTAAACTCAGAAGCTTTCTTT.

CDR3 sequence (DNA): TGTGCCAGCAGCGTCGGACAGGGAGGGGTCGGCTATGGCTACACCTTC. Its protein product is CASSVGQGGVGYGYTF. V is TRBV5-4 and J is TRBJ1-2, with TRBD1 matching over 8 bases. The CDR3 is made up of 16 amino acids. CDR1 and CDR2 from the germline V gene are SGHNT and YYREEE (reference sequence). V shed 4 bases, J shed 4 bases, and the junction held 12 bases outside the gene matches.

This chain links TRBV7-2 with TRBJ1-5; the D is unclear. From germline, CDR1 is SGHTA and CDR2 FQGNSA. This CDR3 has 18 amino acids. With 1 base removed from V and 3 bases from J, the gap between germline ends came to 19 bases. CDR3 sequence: CASSLGSLPYSVNQPQHF. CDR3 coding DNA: TGTGCCAGCAGCTTAGGATCCCTCCCCTATTCCGTCAATCAGCCCCAGCATTTT.

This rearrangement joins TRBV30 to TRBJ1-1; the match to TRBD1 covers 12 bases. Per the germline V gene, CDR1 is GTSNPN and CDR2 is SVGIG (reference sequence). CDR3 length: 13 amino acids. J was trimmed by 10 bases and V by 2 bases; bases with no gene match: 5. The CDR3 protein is CAWSRDRGQIAFF. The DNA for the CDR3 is TGTGCCTGGAGTAGGGACAGGGGGCAAATAGCTTTCTTT.

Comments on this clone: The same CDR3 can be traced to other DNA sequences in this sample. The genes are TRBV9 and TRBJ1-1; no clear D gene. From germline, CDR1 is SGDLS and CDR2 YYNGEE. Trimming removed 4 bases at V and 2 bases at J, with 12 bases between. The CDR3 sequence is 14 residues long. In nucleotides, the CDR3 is TGTGCCAGCAGCCCCGGTGCAGGAAACACTGAAGCTTTCTTT. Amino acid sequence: CASSPGAGNTEAFF.

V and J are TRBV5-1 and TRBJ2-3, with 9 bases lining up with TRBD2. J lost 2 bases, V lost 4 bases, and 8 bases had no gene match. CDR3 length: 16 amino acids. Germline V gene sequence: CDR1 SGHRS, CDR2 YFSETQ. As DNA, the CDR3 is TGCGCCAGCAGCCTAGGACTAGCGTTCTCCACAGATACGCAGTATTTT. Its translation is CASSLGLAFSTDTQYF.